These 5 T cell receptor beta chains were all obtained from the same sample, sequenced in a study of shared clonotypes between healthy human individuals (dated by TCRdb to the early 2020s). Receptors were amplified or captured by the immunoSEQ multiplex PCR assay. In TCRdb, the immuneACCESS table is reduced to in-frame sequences with V and J assigned. These tables do not hold every clone; where another copy was compared, an unresolved V gene accounts for under half, and the others remain unexplained. This sample lists about 820,000 clones; roughly 92% were detected once. The ten largest make up approximately 25% of the sample. CD8 naive samples were CD45RO-negative cells positively selected for CCR7, giving a CD45RA+CCR7+ population that excluded TemRA cells. Sequenced material: naive CD8+ T cells sorted from blood. Interpreted using the paper, the cell subset or site label stands for: CD45RA+CCR7+. The receptors here all came from a young man in good health.

The chain's CDR3 is CASGGQGATGWGYTF. The CDR3, as DNA: TGCGCCAGCGGAGGCCAGGGGGCGACGGGCTGGGGCTACACCTTC. The chain has TRBV10-2 and TRBJ1-2; 8 bases are shared with TRBD1. The V gene's germline CDR1 is WSHSY and CDR2 SAAADI. V lost 8 bases to trimming and J lost 8 bases; unmatched junction nucleotides: 16. CDR3 size: 15 residues.

The chain joins TRBV10-3 to TRBJ1-2; 8 bases align to TRBD1. The V gene end was trimmed by 6 bases and the J gene end by 7 bases; junction bases not matched to a gene: 7. The germline V gene has CDR1 ENHRY and CDR2 SYGVKD. There are 13 residues in the CDR3. The CDR3 region is CAISDGQGAGYTF. The DNA of the CDR3 is TGTGCCATCAGCGACGGACAGGGCGCTGGCTACACCTTC.

This chain joins TRBV4-3 and TRBJ2-2; D gene ambiguous. This CDR3 has 14 residues. V lost 1 base and J 6 bases, leaving 9 bases between the germline ends. Germline V gene lookup returns CDR1 LGHNA and CDR2 YSLEER. The CDR3 loop reads CASSQVQQSGELFF. Here the CDR3 DNA reads TGCGCCAGCAGCCAAGTTCAGCAATCCGGGGAGCTGTTTTTT.

In this sample, this clone turned up once. V usage is TRBV27 and J usage is TRBJ1-2, with TRBD1 identical over 8 bases. V trimming: 5 bases; J trimming: 6 bases; junction bases outside the gene matches: 8. The germline CDR1 and CDR2 sequences are MNHEY and SMNVEV (reference sequence). CDR3 size: 14 residues. The CDR3 DNA reads as TGTGCCAGCAGTCAACTACAGGGGGACGATGGCTACACCTTC. Its protein product is CASSQLQGDDGYTF.

This chain connects TRBV19 to TRBJ2-7; D uncertain. The V end was cut by 5 bases, the J end by 0 bases, with 11 bases between. This CDR3 spans 14 amino acids. Looked up from germline, CDR1 is LNHDA and CDR2 is SQIVND (reference sequence). The CDR3 is CASSLTPSSYEQYF. The CDR3 nucleotides read TGTGCCAGTAGTTTGACACCAAGCTCCTACGAGCAGTACTTC.